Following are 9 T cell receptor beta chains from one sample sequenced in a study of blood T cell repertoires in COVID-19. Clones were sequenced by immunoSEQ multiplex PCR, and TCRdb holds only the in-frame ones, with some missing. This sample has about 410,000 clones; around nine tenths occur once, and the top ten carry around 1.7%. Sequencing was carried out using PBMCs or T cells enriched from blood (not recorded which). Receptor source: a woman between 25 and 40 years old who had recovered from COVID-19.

In DNA form, the CDR3 reads TGTGCCTGGAGTGTAGGAGGAAACACCGGGGAGCTGTTTTTT. Protein sequence: CAWSVGGNTGELFF. The gene calls are TRBV30 and TRBJ2-2; weak D call: TRBD2 (5 bases). The CDR3 runs to 14 residues. Germline-derived CDR1 and CDR2 are GTSNPN and SVGIG (reference sequence). V lost 0 bases, J lost 2 bases, and 7 bases lay in between.

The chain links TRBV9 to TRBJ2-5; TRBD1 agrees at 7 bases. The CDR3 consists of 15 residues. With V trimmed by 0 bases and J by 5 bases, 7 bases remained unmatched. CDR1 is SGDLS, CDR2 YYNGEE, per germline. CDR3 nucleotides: TGTGCCAGCAGCGTAGGAGGGGCAGGGGGTGAGACCCAGTACTTC. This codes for CASSVGGAGGETQYF. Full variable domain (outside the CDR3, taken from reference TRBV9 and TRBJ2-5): DSGVTQTPKHLITATGQRVTLRCSPRSGDLSVYWYQQSLDQGLQFLIQYYNGEERAKGNILERFSAQQFPDLHSELNLSSLELGDSALYFCASSVGGAGGETQYFGPGTRLLVL.

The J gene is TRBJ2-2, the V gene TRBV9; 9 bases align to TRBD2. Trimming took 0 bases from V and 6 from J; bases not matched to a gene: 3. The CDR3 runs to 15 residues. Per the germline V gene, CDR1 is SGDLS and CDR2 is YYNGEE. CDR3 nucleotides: TGTGCCAGCAGCGTAGTAGCGGGGGAAGCCGGGGAGCTGTTTTTT. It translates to CASSVVAGEAGELFF.

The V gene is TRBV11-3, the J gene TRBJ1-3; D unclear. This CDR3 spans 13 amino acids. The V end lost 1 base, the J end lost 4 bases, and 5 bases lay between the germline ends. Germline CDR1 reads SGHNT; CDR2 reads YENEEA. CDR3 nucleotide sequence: TGTGCCAGCAGCTTAGGTACAGGAAACACCATATATTTT. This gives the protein CASSLGTGNTIYF.

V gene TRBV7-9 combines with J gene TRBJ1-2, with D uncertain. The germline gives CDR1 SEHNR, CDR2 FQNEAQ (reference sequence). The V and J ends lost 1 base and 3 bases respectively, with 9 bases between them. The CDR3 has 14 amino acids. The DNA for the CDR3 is TGTGCCAGCAGCTTAGATCCCACAGACTATGGCTACACCTTC. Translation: CASSLDPTDYGYTF.

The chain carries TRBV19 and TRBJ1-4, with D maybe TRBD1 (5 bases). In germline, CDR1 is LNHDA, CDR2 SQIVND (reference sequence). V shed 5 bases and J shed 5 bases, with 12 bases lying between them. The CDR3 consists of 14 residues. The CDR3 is CASSRGFENEKLFF. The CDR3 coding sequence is TGTGCCAGTAGTCGGGGGTTCGAGAATGAAAAACTGTTTTTT.

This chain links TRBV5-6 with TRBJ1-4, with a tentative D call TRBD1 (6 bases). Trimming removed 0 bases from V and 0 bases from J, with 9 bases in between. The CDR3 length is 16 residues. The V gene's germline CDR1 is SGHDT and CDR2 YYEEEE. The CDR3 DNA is TGTGCCAGCAGCTTGGAGACAGGCGCAACTAATGAAAAACTGTTTTTT. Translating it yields CASSLETGATNEKLFF.

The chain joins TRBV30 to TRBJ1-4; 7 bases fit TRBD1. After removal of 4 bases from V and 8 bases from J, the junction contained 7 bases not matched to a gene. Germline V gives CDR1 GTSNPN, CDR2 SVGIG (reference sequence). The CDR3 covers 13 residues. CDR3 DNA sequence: TGTGCCTGGACCACAGGGGAACGGGAAAAACTGTTTTTT. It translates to CAWTTGEREKLFF.

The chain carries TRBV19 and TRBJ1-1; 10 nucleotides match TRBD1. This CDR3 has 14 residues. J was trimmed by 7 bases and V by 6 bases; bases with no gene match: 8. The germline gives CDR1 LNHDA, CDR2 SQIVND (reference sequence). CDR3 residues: CASRADRGRGEAFF. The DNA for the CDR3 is TGTGCCAGTAGGGCAGACAGGGGGCGGGGTGAAGCTTTCTTT.